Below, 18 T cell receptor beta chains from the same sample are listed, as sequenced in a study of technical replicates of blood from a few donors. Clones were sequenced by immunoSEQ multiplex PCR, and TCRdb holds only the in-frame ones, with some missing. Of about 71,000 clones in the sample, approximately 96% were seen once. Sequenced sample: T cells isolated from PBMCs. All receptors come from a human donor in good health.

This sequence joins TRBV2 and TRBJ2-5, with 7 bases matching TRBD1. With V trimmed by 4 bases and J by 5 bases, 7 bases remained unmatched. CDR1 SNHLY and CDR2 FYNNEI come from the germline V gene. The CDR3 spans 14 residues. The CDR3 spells CASSGQGGRETQYF. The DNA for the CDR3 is TGTGCCAGCAGTGGACAGGGTGGTCGGGAGACCCAGTACTTC.

CDR3 nucleotide sequence: TGTGCCAGCAGCCGTGGGGAGCTGTTTTTT. Translated: CASSRGELFF. The chain recombines TRBV11-3 with TRBJ2-2, with D uncertain. V lost 5 bases to trimming and J lost 8 bases, with 3 bases between them. Germline V lookup: CDR1 SGHNT, CDR2 YENEEA. The CDR3 runs to 10 residues. Together with reference TRBV11-3 and TRBJ2-2, the CDR3 gives the full variable domain: EAGVVQSPRYKIIEKKQPVAFWCNPISGHNTLYWYLQNLGQGPELLIRYENEEAVDDSQLPKDRFSAERLKGVDSTLKIQPAELGDSAVYLCASSRGELFFGEGSRLTVL.

The CDR3, as DNA: TGTGCCAGTAGCCGGACAGGGGCAACTAACTATGGCTACACCTTC. Its protein is CASSRTGATNYGYTF. The chain carries TRBV19 and TRBJ1-2, with 9 positions matching TRBD1. The germline CDR1 and CDR2 sequences are LNHDA and SQIVND (reference sequence). The CDR3 length is 15 residues. The ends lost 6 bases at V and 0 bases at J; junction bases unmatched: 5.

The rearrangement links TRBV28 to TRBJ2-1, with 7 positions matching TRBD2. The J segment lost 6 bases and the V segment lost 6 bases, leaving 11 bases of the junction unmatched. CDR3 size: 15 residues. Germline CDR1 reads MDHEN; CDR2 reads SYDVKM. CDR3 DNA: TGTGCCAGCAGCCCCGTGGAGCGGGGTTCCAATGAGCAGTTCTTC. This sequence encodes CASSPVERGSNEQFF.

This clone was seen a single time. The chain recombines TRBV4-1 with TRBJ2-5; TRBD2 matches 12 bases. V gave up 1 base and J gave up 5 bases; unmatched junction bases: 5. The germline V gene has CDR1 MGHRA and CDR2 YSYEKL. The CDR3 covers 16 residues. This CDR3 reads CASSQGLAGVGETQYF. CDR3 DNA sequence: TGCGCCAGCAGCCAAGGACTAGCGGGAGTGGGGGAGACCCAGTACTTC.

The CDR3 region has the DNA TGTGCCAGCAGTGAAGGAGACAGGGGGCGAGCTCTTGGCTACACCTTC. Amino acid sequence: CASSEGDRGRALGYTF. The chain combines TRBV6-1 with TRBJ1-2; TRBD1 agrees at 10 bases. V shed 1 base and J 7 bases; nucleotides not matched to a gene: 9. CDR1 is MNHNS and CDR2 is SASEGT in the germline V gene. CDR3 length equals 16 residues.

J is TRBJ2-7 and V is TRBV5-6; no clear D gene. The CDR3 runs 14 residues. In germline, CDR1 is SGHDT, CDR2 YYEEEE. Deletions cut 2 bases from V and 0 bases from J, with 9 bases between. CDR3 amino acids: CASSFLTSSYEQYF. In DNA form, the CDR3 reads TGTGCCAGCAGCTTTTTGACAAGCTCCTACGAGCAGTACTTC.

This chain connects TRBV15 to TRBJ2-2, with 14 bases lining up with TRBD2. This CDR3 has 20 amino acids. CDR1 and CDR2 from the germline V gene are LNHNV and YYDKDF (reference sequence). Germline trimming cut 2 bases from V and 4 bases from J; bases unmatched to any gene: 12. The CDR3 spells CATSRNTGLAGAQSTGELFF. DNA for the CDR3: TGTGCCACCAGCAGAAATACGGGACTAGCGGGAGCTCAAAGCACCGGGGAGCTGTTTTTT. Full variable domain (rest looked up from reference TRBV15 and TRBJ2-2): DAMVIQNPRYQVTQFGKPVTLSCSQTLNHNVMYWYQQKSSQAPKLLFHYYDKDFNNEADTPDNFQSRRPNTSFCFLDIRSPGLGDTAMYLCATSRNTGLAGAQSTGELFFGEGSRLTVL.

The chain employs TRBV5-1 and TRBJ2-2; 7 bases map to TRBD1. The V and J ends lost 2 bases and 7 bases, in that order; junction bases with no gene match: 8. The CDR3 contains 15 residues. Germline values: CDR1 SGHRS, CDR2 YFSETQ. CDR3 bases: TGCGCCAGCAGCTTAGCTCGACAGGGATTCGGGGAGCTGTTTTTT. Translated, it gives CASSLARQGFGELFF.

The CDR3: CASSLQSYEQYF. Here the CDR3 DNA reads TGTGCCAGCAGTTTGCAGTCCTACGAGCAGTACTTC. The chain combines TRBV28 with TRBJ2-7; D is uncertain. From germline, CDR1 is MDHEN and CDR2 SYDVKM. The CDR3 runs to 12 residues. V was pared by 3 bases and J by 1 base, with 4 bases between.

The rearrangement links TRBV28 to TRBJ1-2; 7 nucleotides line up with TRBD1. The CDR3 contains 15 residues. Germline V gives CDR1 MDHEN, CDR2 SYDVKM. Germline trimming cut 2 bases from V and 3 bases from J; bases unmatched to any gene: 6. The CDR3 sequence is CASSLPQGGDYGYTF. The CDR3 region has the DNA TGTGCCAGCAGTTTACCCCAGGGGGGAGACTATGGCTACACCTTC.

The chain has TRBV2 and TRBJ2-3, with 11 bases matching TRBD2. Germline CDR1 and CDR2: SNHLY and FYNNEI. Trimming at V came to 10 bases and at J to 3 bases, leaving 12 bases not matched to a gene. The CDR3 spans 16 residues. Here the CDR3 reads CATSFSGGAVTDTQYF. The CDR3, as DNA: TGTGCCACCTCGTTTAGCGGGGGGGCGGTAACAGATACGCAGTATTTT.

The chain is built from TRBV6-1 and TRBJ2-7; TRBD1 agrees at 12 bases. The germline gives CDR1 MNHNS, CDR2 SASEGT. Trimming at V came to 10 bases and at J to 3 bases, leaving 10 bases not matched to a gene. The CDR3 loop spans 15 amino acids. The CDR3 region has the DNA TGTGCCACGGGACAGGGGGCGCGTCTGATCTACGAGCAGTACTTC. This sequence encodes CATGQGARLIYEQYF.

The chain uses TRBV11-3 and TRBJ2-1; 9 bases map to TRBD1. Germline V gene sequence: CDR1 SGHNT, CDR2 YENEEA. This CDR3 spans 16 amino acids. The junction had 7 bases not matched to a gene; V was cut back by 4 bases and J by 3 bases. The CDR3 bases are TGTGCCAGCAGCTCGGACCGGGACAGGGTCTACAATGAGCAGTTCTTC. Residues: CASSSDRDRVYNEQFF.

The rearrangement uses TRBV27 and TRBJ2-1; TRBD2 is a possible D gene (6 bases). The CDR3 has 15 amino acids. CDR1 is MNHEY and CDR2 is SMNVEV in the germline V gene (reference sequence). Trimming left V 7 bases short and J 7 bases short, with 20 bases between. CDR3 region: CASIGAGWGRNEQFF. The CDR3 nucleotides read TGTGCCAGCATTGGGGCAGGGTGGGGGAGGAATGAGCAGTTCTTC.

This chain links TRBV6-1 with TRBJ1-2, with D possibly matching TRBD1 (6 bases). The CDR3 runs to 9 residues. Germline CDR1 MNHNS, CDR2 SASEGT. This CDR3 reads CAAGDGYTF. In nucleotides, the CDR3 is TGTGCAGCAGGGGATGGCTACACCTTC.

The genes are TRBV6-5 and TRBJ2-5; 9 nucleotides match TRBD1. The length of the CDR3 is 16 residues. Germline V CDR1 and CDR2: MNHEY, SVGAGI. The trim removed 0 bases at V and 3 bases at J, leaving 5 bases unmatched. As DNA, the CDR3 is TGTGCCAGCAGTTACTCGTGGGGGACAGGGAAAGAGACCCAGTACTTC. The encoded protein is CASSYSWGTGKETQYF.

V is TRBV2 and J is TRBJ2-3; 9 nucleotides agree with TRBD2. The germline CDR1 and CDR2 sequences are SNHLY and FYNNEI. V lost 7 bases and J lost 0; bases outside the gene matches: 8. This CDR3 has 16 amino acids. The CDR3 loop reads CASTPLAGESTDTQYF. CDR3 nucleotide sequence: TGTGCCAGCACCCCTTTAGCGGGGGAGAGCACAGATACGCAGTATTTT.